This TCR beta chain was retrieved from a study of blood T cell repertoires in COVID-19. As for the study in general: Whether acute or convalescent, the COVID-19 samples came from the United States, Italy and Spain. Sources were T cells, B-cell-depleted T cells, or PBMCs; the material itself was cDNA or gDNA.

Per the germline V gene, CDR1 is MDHEN and CDR2 is SYDVKM. V lost 6 bases and J 4 bases, leaving 13 bases between the germline ends. This CDR3 comprises 14 residues. Seattle's cohort entered during active infection and was followed longitudinally. Authors' analysis steps: By means of reference gene primer amplification, nucleated cell counts were estimated. Here immunoSEQ multiplex PCR was the method, and the copy in TCRdb shows in-frame clones only, minus some. Clonal size and the V and J genes are those of that table, whereas D and trimming came from the DNA. Of 180,000 or so clones listed, approximately 81% are singletons.

The chain uses TRBV28 and TRBJ1-3, with D perhaps TRBD1 (6 bases). The sequenced sample consisted of peripheral blood. The receptor was derived from a person aged 65-85 years with COVID-19, enrolled during active disease. The CDR3: CASSSLGAGNTIYF. For the CDR3, the DNA is TGTGCCAGCAGCTCCCTGGGGGCCGGAAACACCATATATTTT.